This TCR beta chain was identified during a study of PD-L1 blockade in urothelial cancer. Regarding the study as a whole: Patients with below-median pretreatment blood clonality survived longer.

Only in-frame clones appear in the TCRdb table, and some are missing; sequencing was by immunoSEQ multiplex PCR. The table records 60,000 to 70,000 clones, 81% of them present only once. V shed 4 bases and J 3 bases; nucleotides not matched to a gene: 8. Germline CDR1 SGHRS, CDR2 YFSETQ. The CDR3 extends over 16 amino acids. Described time point: pretreatment peripheral blood. Concerning this clone: Its antigen is still unknown.

The chain couples TRBV5-1 to TRBJ2-2, with 8 bases aligning to TRBD2. This sequence was found in a man aged 65-85 years with urothelial cancer. This sample comprised PBMCs, obtained around atezolizumab (anti-PD-L1) treatment. This CDR3 is CASSGTSGEDTGELFF. CDR3 DNA: TGCGCCAGCAGCGGCACTAGCGGAGAAGACACCGGGGAGCTGTTTTTT. The full variable domain, rest sourced from reference TRBV5-1 and TRBJ2-2, is KAGVTQTPRYLIKTRGQQVTLSCSPISGHRSVSWYQQTPGQGLQFLFEYFSETQRNKGNFPGRFSGRQFSNSRSEMNVSTLELGDSALYLCASSGTSGEDTGELFFGEGSRLTVL.